This TCR beta chain originates from a study of T cell clonotyping in hematopoietic cell transplantation. Study results and limitations: Without cell sorting, CD4 versus CD8 contributions remain unresolved. Graft donor and pretransplant recipient Inverse Simpson Index values predicted broader posttransplant TCR diversity. Recipient TCR diversity dropped after transplant; expanded clonotypes rose from day 30 to 180.

As concerns this clone: Antigen unknown.

Germline loops: CDR1 SGHDT, CDR2 YYEEEE. V lost 1 base, J lost 3 bases, and 10 bases lay in between. This CDR3 comprises 15 residues. Method: immunoSEQ multiplex PCR; TCRdb's copy keeps in-frame clones and lacks some. The repertoire holds 9,500 to 15,000 clones, with nearly 90% as singletons. Sequencing input: peripheral blood mononuclear cells. This receptor was identified in a human donor who either received an allogeneic hematopoietic cell transplant for a myeloid malignancy or was a related donor (not recorded which). Some clones in this sample may be carry-over from other donors' samples. The rearrangement uses TRBV5-6 and TRBJ1-4; no clear D gene. CDR3 amino acids: CASSLSGRANEKLFF. CDR3 bases: TGTGCCAGCAGCTTGTCCGGTAGGGCTAATGAAAAACTGTTTTTT.